The 9 T cell receptor beta chains below all came from one sample that was sequenced in a study of shared clonotypes between healthy human individuals. The protocol was immunoSEQ multiplex PCR, while the TCRdb copy is restricted to in-frame clones and leaves out a portion. This table has some 2,500,000 clones, approximately 93% appearing once. The sample comprised naive CD4+ T cells from PBMCs. Subset: CD45RA+ positively selected. The receptors shown here come from a man aged 18 to 30 in good health. Some clones in this sample may be carry-over from other donors' samples.

The gene calls are TRBV29-1 and TRBJ2-4; D gene unclear. Trimming took 1 base from V and 7 from J, leaving 8 bases between them. The germline V gene encodes CDR1 SQVTM and CDR2 ANQGSEA. CDR3 length: 12 residues. CDR3 sequence (DNA): TGCAGCGTTGAAGGTGACTCGAACATTCAGTACTTC. Translating gives CSVEGDSNIQYF.

This clone was detected a few times. The chain combines TRBV2 with TRBJ2-1; D may be TRBD2 (6 bases). Germline-derived CDR1 and CDR2 are SNHLY and FYNNEI. V lost 8 bases, J lost 7 bases, and 15 bases lay in between. The CDR3 has 13 amino acids. The CDR3 region has the DNA TGTGCCAGCGTAGAGAATCGGGAGAATGAGCAGTTCTTC. Translated: CASVENRENEQFF.

The gene calls are TRBV6-5 and TRBJ2-3; 7 bases match TRBD2. The V gene end was trimmed by 6 bases and the J gene end by 5 bases; junction bases not matched to a gene: 11. The CDR3 is made up of 15 amino acids. From germline, CDR1 is MNHEY and CDR2 SVGAGI. CDR3 nucleotides: TGTGCCAGCAGCACCGGGACTACCAAGGGAGATACGCAGTATTTT. The encoded protein is CASSTGTTKGDTQYF.

As regards this clone: Other DNA sequences of this sample code for an identical CDR3. J is TRBJ2-5 and V is TRBV18; D gene ambiguous. The CDR3 consists of 12 residues. Germline V gives CDR1 KGHSH, CDR2 LQKENI. The V and J ends lost 2 bases and 0 bases respectively, with 1 base between them. The CDR3 coding sequence is TGTGCCAGCTCACCAGACCAAGAGACCCAGTACTTC. This encodes CASSPDQETQYF.

The chain employs TRBV29-1 and TRBJ2-7; possible D gene TRBD2, 5 bases. Germline-derived CDR1 and CDR2 are SQVTM and ANQGSEA. CDR3 size: 15 residues. V was trimmed by 5 bases and J by 7 bases, leaving 24 bases between them. DNA for the CDR3: TGCAGCGTTTCGGACGCCGAGCGACTTGGCGGGGAGCAGTACTTC. As protein: CSVSDAERLGGEQYF.

The chain joins TRBV28 to TRBJ2-7, with 7 bases lining up with TRBD1. Germline V CDR1 and CDR2: MDHEN, SYDVKM. This CDR3 is built from 14 residues. The V segment lost 5 bases and the J segment 0 bases; nucleotides outside the gene matches: 4. This CDR3 is CASSTTGSSYEQYF. For the CDR3, the DNA is TGTGCCAGCAGTACGACAGGGAGCTCCTACGAGCAGTACTTC.

The chain employs TRBV6-6 and TRBJ2-1; 10 bases line up with TRBD2. CDR3 length equals 15 residues. Trimming removed 2 bases from V and 15 bases from J; junction bases left unmatched: 13. CDR1 is MNHNY and CDR2 is SVGAGI in the germline V gene (reference sequence). The CDR3 loop is CASSYPGLASYIPFF. The CDR3 DNA reads TGTGCCAGCAGTTACCCGGGACTAGCGTCCTATATTCCGTTCTTC.

The chain couples TRBV10-3 to TRBJ1-4; D is undetermined. Germline values: CDR1 ENHRY, CDR2 SYGVKD. Trimming took 10 bases from V and 7 from J, leaving 19 bases between them. This CDR3 region has 14 residues. This CDR3 reads CATAGRPRSEKLFF. The CDR3 DNA is TGTGCCACTGCAGGACGACCGCGCTCTGAAAAACTGTTTTTT.

The V and J genes are TRBV9 and TRBJ1-2; a possible D gene is TRBD1 (6 bases). The germline V gene has CDR1 SGDLS and CDR2 YYNGEE. The CDR3 has 14 residues. V dropped 5 bases and J dropped 3 bases, with 14 bases sitting between them. The CDR3 nucleotides are TGTGCCAGCAGTTGGGGTGGACAGTACTATGGCTACACCTTC. Translated: CASSWGGQYYGYTF.